This T cell receptor (beta chain) stems from a study of shared clonotypes between healthy human individuals. Study-level points and caveats: Exclusively blood specimens were collected; tissue repertoires likely differ.

Template for every sorted-subset replicate PCR totaled 200 to 250 ng DNA, 25,000 to 30,000 T cell genomes. Produced via immunoSEQ multiplex PCR; TCRdb's table is partial and in-frame only. The table includes millions of clones, 90% to 95% detected once. V shed 3 bases and J 4 bases; nucleotides not matched to a gene: 3. CDR1 KGHSH and CDR2 LQKENI come from the germline V gene. CDR3 length equals 14 residues. Details on this clone: Its matching antigen is unknown. Distinct nucleotide sequences in the sample also encode this CDR3.

V and J are TRBV18 and TRBJ2-1; 7 bases are shared with TRBD1. The receptor was derived from a young man in good health. The specimen sequenced was naive CD4+ T cells sorted from blood. The subset here: CD45RA+ positively selected. CDR3: CASSPGTAYNEQFF. In nucleotides, the CDR3 is TGTGCCAGCTCACCGGGGACAGCGTACAATGAGCAGTTCTTC.